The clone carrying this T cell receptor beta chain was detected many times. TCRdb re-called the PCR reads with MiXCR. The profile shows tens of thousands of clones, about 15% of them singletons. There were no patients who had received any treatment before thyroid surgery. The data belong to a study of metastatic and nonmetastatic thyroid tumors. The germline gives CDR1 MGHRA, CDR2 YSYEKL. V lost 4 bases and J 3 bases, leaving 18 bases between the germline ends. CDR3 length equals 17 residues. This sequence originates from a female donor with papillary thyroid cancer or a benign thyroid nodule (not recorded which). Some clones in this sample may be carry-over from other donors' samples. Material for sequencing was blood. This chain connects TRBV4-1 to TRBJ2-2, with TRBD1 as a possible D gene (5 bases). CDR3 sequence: CASSPQGLQGYTGELFF. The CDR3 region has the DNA TGCGCCAGCAGCCCTCAAGGTTTGCAGGGCTACACCGGGGAGCTGTTTTTT.